This T cell receptor beta chain appears in the sequencing data of a study of response to subunit inactivated influenza vaccine. The CDR3 is 15 residues long. Germline values: CDR1 SGHAT, CDR2 FQNNGV. V was shortened by 7 bases and J by 0 bases, with 15 bases between the two germline ends. Each CDR3 protein is one row after TCRdb ran MiXCR on the RT-PCR reads. The sample gives some 540,000 distinct CDR3 sequences, approximately 22% of which show up once; roughly 2.8% is in the top ten. The same sample was also studied in work on T cells expressing NK-cell markers. This second study notes: A 5'RACE template switching approach incorporating UMIs was used to make TCR beta cDNA. Seven of the eight sequenced donors were HCMV-seropositive; one was seronegative. Over 5 donors carried dominant NKG2C+ clonotypes that made up roughly 1.0-8% of their CD8+ T cells. The CD3+CD56-NKG2C+ fraction of a handful of donors was also led by these clonotypes. The study did not resolve the HCMV specificity of expanded NKG2C+ T cell clones.

The sequence derives from a man aged 50 or older who received an inactivated influenza vaccine. Source: CD4+ T cells sorted from PBMCs, taken 11 to 12 days after vaccination. The chain carries TRBV11-2 and TRBJ1-1; D is unresolved. The CDR3 loop is CASISHWEMNTEAFF. The DNA for the CDR3 is TGTGCCAGCATCTCCCACTGGGAGATGAACACTGAAGCTTTCTTT.